This is a list of T cell receptor beta chains from one sample in a study of tumor-infiltrating lymphocytes in primary liver carcinoma. TCRdb called the multiplex PCR reads again in MiXCR, with one record for every CDR3 protein. The sample lists over 100,000 distinct CDR3 sequences; less than 75% were seen once. Sequencing used tumor-adjacent normal liver tissue. These receptors were obtained from an older woman with primary liver carcinoma and hepatitis B virus infection. Both conserved end residues are part of each CDR3. A D gene is named only where the DNA matches it firmly. Not every row has a clone size; where given, it reads once, few, many or a size class.

cdr3_nt | cdr3_aa | v_call | clone_size | d_call | j_call | cdr3_length
TGCAGCGTGGGGACAGGGCACGATGAAAAATTGTTTTTT | CSVGTGHDEKLFF | TRBV29-1 | once | TRBD1 | TRBJ1-4 | 13
TGTGCCTGCAGCTTTGAAGCCTCTAAGCACTACGAGCAGTACTTC | CACSFEASKHYEQYF | TRBV7-2 | - | - | TRBJ2-7 | 15
TGCGTCAGCAGCCAAGCGACAGGGAACGGCAATCAGCCCCAGCATTTT | CVSSQATGNGNQPQHF | TRBV4-1 | - | TRBD1 | TRBJ1-5 | 16
TGTGCCAGCAAGGCCGGGACAGGGGTGTACGAGCAGTACTTC | CASKAGTGVYEQYF | TRBV6-1 | once | TRBD1 | TRBJ2-7 | 14
TGCGCCAGCAGCTTATCTAGCCTTCCGGCCAAAAACATTCAGTACTTC | CASSLSSLPAKNIQYF | TRBV5-1 | - | - | TRBJ2-4 | 16
TGTACCAGCAGCAATAAAGGTAGCAATCAGCCCCAGCATTTT | CTSSNKGSNQPQHF | TRBV12-3/TRBV12-4 | - | - | TRBJ1-5 | 14
TGTGCCAGCAGTCCCCCGCCGGACCCGTATACGCAGTATTTT | CASSPPPDPYTQYF | TRBV28 | - | - | TRBJ2-3 | 14
TGTGCCATCAGTGATACGACTAGTGAGGCGCGCTGCAATCAGTACTTC | CAISDTTSEARCNQYF | TRBV10-3 | - | - | TRBJ2-4 | 16
TGCGCCAGCAGTGACTTTGCGGGGCAGTCGAAGGGCGGCTACACCTTC | CASSDFAGQSKGGYTF | TRBV10-2 | many | - | TRBJ1-2 | 16
TGTGCCAGCGAAAGCGACTATGGCACCGGGGAGCTGTTTTTT | CASESDYGTGELFF | TRBV7-9 | many | - | TRBJ2-2 | 14
TGCAGCGTTGCCCGATTAGCGGTGGCCCCTGGGGAGCAGTACTTC | CSVARLAVAPGEQYF | TRBV29-1 | - | - | TRBJ2-7 | 15
TGTGCCAGCAGCTTGGCCCACCAGCAGGCCGGGGAGCTGTTTTTT | CASSLAHQQAGELFF | TRBV5-4 | many | - | TRBJ2-2 | 15
TGTGCCAGCAGTTTTGAGGGGCACGGGGAGACCCAGTACTTC | CASSFEGHGETQYF | TRBV28 | few | - | TRBJ2-5 | 14
TGCGCCAGCCGAAGGGGTGGCGGGAGTAGCACAGATACGCAGTATTTT | CASRRGGGSSTDTQYF | TRBV5-1 | many | TRBD2 | TRBJ2-3 | 16
TGCAGCGTCCCCCCATGGGACAGCGAGTATGGCTACATCTTC | CSVPPWDSEYGYIF | TRBV29-1 | - | TRBD1 | TRBJ1-2 | 14
TGCAGCGTTGATGGGCTTACTGGGGCCTACACAGATACGCAGTATTTT | CSVDGLTGAYTDTQYF | TRBV29-1 | - | - | TRBJ2-3 | 16
TGTACCAGCAGCCAAAAACTCATAGCGAACACCGGGGAGCTGTTTTTT | CTSSQKLIANTGELFF | TRBV14 | - | - | TRBJ2-2 | 16
TGTGCCAGCAGTCAACGTCCCTACGAGCAGTACTTC | CASSQRPYEQYF | TRBV28 | many | - | TRBJ2-7 | 12
TGCAGCGTTTTCTTGGGGTCGGGTTACGAGCAGTACTTC | CSVFLGSGYEQYF | TRBV29-1 | many | - | TRBJ2-7 | 13
TGTGCCAGTAGTATAGTCCCAGGAAGCGATCAGCCCCAGCATTTT | CASSIVPGSDQPQHF | TRBV19 | - | - | TRBJ1-5 | 15
TGTGCCAGCAGTTTATGGCTAGCGGGAGGGCTTCGGACCTGGGAGCTGCTTTTT | CASSLWLAGGLRTWELLF | TRBV12-3/TRBV12-4 | - | TRBD2 | TRBJ2-2 | 18
TGTGCCAGCAGCCCGACCAGGGTTTCCTACGAGCAGTACTTC | CASSPTRVSYEQYF | TRBV2 | few | - | TRBJ2-7 | 14
TGTGCCAGCAGCCAAGAAGGGGACCGGTGCGGACAAAAACTGTTTTTT | CASSQEGDRCGQKLFF | TRBV4-2 | many | - | TRBJ1-4 | 16
TGTGCCAGCAGCTCCAGACGACAGGGCGGCGCTGAAGCTTTCTTT | CASSSRRQGGAEAFF | TRBV5-5 | many | TRBD1 | TRBJ1-1 | 15
TGTGAAGGACAGGGCCAGGTCGTAGGCGAGCAGTACTTC | CEGQGQVVGEQYF | TRBV6-1 | - | TRBD1 | TRBJ2-7 | 13
TGTGCCAGCAGCATAAATCAACAGGACATAGTCTACAATGAGCAGTTCTTC | CASSINQQDIVYNEQFF | TRBV11-2 | - | - | TRBJ2-1 | 17
TGTGCCGGCAGTGATTTTAGCTGGAGAGAGACCCAGTACTTC | CAGSDFSWRETQYF | TRBV6-1 | - | - | TRBJ2-5 | 14
TGCAGCGTCGAAGGGGTCGGCGGGGAGAGCTCTTACAATGTGCAGTTCTTC | CSVEGVGGESSYNVQFF | TRBV29-1 | - | - | TRBJ2-1 | 17
TGCGCCAGCAGTGAAACGCGAGTGAATGAGCACTTCTTC | CASSETRVNEHFF | TRBV10-1 | - | - | TRBJ2-1 | 13
TGTGCCAGCAGTCACTCGGGACAGAGGAACTCCTACGAGCAGTACTTC | CASSHSGQRNSYEQYF | TRBV6-6 | - | TRBD1 | TRBJ2-7 | 16
TGTGCCAGCGGATTGTTACAGGGTGGGTGTCAGCCCCAGCATTTT | CASGLLQGGCQPQHF | TRBV28 | - | - | TRBJ1-5 | 15
TGTACCAGCAGTTTCGCAAAACAGGGGCGATTGACAGATACGCAGTATTTT | CTSSFAKQGRLTDTQYF | TRBV28 | once | TRBD1 | TRBJ2-3 | 17
TGCGCCAGCAGCTTGGATGGACAGGGTATAGTCTACAATGAGCAGTTCTTC | CASSLDGQGIVYNEQFF | TRBV11-2 | - | TRBD1 | TRBJ2-1 | 17
TGTGCCAGCATGGGGATTGCGGAAAAACTGTTTTTT | CASMGIAEKLFF | TRBV6-5 | - | - | TRBJ1-4 | 12
TGCGCCAGCAGCCAGACTAGCGGCCCATACAATGAGCAGTTCTTC | CASSQTSGPYNEQFF | TRBV4-1 | many | TRBD2 | TRBJ2-1 | 15
TGTGCCAGCAGCCCAATAGCGTATGCGGAGACCCAGTACTTC | CASSPIAYAETQYF | TRBV11-2 | medium-sized | - | TRBJ2-5 | 14
TGCGCCAGCAGCCAAGCGCCCGCAGGGATGGGAAGGGTCTGGGGCAATCAGCCCCAGCATTTT | CASSQAPAGMGRVWGNQPQHF | TRBV4-1 | many | - | TRBJ1-5 | 21
TGTGCCACCAGTAATTTGATTCGCGGGGTGGTAGGGGCCAACGTCCTGACTTTC | CATSNLIRGVVGANVLTF | TRBV24-1 | - | - | TRBJ2-6 | 18
TGTGCCAGCAGTGACGGGGGACGGCGCTACGAGCAATACTTC | CASSDGGRRYEQYF | TRBV6-5 | - | - | TRBJ2-7 | 14
TGTGCATGGAGTGTCAGCGACTTAATGACCGGGGAGCTGTTTTTT | CAWSVSDLMTGELFF | TRBV30 | - | - | TRBJ2-2 | 15
TGTGCCATCAGCTTAAGGCAACTTGCGAGAGAGTCTCACTTT | CAISLRQLARESHF | TRBV11-1 | - | - | TRBJ2-3 | 14
TGTGCCAGCAGCTTCTGGGCTAGCGTGAGCCAACAAGAGGCCCAATACTTC | CASSFWASVSQQEAQYF | TRBV11-2 | - | - | TRBJ2-5 | 17
TGTGCCAGCAGTGAACCAACAGATGAGCAGTTCTTC | CASSEPTDEQFF | TRBV6-1 | many | - | TRBJ2-1 | 12
TGTGCCAGCAGCTTAATGGGGGCATTAGGAAATTCACCCCTCCACTTT | CASSLMGALGNSPLHF | TRBV7-9 | many | - | TRBJ1-6 | 16
TGTGCCAGCAGCCCGACAGGGAGTAAAGAGACCCAGTACTTC | CASSPTGSKETQYF | TRBV7-3 | few | TRBD1 | TRBJ2-5 | 14
TGTGCCAGCAGCTATACTAGCGGTCCCATAGATACGCAGTATTTT | CASSYTSGPIDTQYF | TRBV11-2 | - | TRBD2 | TRBJ2-3 | 15
TGTGCCAGTAGTATTCGACCGGGACAGCAGTATCAGCCCCAGCATTTT | CASSIRPGQQYQPQHF | TRBV19 | - | TRBD1 | TRBJ1-5 | 16
TGTGCCAGAAGTACCCAGGGCAGGGCCGCCTATGGCTACACCTTC | CARSTQGRAAYGYTF | TRBV12-3/TRBV12-4 | - | - | TRBJ1-2 | 15
TGCAGCGTTGCTAGCGGGGCCACTAATGAGCAGTTCTTC | CSVASGATNEQFF | TRBV29-1 | many | TRBD2 | TRBJ2-1 | 13